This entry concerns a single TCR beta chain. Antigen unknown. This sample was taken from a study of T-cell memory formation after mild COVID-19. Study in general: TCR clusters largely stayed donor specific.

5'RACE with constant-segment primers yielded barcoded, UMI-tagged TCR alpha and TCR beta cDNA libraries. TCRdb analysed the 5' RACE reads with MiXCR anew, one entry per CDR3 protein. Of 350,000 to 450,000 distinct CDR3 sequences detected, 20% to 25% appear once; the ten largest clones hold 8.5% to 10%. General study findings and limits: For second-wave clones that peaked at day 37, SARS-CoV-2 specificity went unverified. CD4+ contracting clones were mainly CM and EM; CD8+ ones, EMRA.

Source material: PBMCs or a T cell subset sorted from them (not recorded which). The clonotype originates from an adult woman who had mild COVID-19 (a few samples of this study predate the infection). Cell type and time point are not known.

CDR3 nucleotide sequence: TGTGCCAGCAGCTTAAGCGGGTGGCAGGCCGCAGGTGGGACTGAAGCTTTCTTT. Protein: CASSLSGWQAAGGTEAFF. V usage is TRBV7-3 and J usage is TRBJ1-1; D is unclear. Germline assignment: CDR1 SGHTA and CDR2 FQGTGA. V was pared by 1 base and J by 5 bases, with 23 bases between. The CDR3 extends over 18 amino acids.